Here is one T cell receptor (beta chain) with its context. Its antigen is unidentified. Here the gene names and germline are mouse. The CDR3 end is not reached by the read, which stops 1 residue before it; the germline J gene fills it in. This record belongs to a study of tissue T cells after allogeneic stem cell transplantation. Using immunoSEQ multiplex PCR, the repertoire was profiled, and TCRdb retains in-frame clones only, with some absent. The sample yields fewer than 4,500 clones, approximately 51% seen once. The time point was: mouse harvest day 14 after allogeneic transplant. The graft held 10^6 splenic CD5+ T cells and 10^7 T-cell-depleted bone marrow cells. This mouse GVHD model was MHC-mismatched B6 to BALB/c, profiled day 7 or 14. V gave up 0 bases and J gave up 2 bases; unmatched junction bases: 0. Germline V CDR1 and CDR2: GFQATS, STVNSAI. The CDR3 has 14 amino acids. Study observations and caveats: In patients and mice, blood and spleen missed much of tissue repertoire.

The sequenced material came from gut tissue. This sequence originates from a female BALB/c mouse given C57BL/6 T cells with graft-versus-host disease after an allogeneic hematopoietic cell transplant. The chain links TRBV20 to TRBJ2-5; 9 positions match TRBD2. This CDR3 reads CGARDWGGQDTQYF. The part of the CDR3 DNA that was read is TGTGGTGCTAGGGACTGGGGGGGCCAAGACACCCAGTAC.